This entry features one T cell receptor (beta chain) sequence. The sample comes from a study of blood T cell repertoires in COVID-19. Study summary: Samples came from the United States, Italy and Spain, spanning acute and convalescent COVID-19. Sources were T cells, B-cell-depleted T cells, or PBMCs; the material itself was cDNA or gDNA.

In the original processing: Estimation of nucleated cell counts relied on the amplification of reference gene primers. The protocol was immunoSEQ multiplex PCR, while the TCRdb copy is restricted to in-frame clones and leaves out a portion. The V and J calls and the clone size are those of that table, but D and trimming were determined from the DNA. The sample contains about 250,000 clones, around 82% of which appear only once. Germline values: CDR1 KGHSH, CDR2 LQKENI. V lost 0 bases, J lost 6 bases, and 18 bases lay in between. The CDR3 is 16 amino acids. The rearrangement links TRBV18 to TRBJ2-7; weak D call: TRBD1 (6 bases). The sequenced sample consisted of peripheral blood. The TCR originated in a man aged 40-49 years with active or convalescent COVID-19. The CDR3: CASSPPGQGISREQYF. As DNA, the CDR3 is TGTGCCAGCTCACCACCTGGTCAGGGGATATCTCGCGAGCAGTACTTC. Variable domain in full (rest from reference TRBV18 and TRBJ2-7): NAGVMQNPRHLVRRRGQEARLRCSPMKGHSHVYWYRQLPEEGLKFMVYLQKENIIDESGMPKERFSAEFPKEGPSILRIQQVVRGDSAAYFCASSPPGQGISREQYFGPGTRLTVT.